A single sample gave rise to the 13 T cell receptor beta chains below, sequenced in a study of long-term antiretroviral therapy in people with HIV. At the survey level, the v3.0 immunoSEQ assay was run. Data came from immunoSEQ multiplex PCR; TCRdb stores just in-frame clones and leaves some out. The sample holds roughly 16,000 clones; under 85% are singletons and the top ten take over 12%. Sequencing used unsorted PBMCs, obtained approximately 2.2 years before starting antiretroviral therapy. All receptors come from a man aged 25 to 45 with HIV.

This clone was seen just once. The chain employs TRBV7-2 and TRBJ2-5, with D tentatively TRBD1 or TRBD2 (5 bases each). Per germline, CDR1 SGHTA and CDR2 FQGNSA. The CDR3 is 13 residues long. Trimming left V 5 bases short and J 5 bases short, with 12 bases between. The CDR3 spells CASSQGVAETQYF. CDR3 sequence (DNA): TGTGCCAGCAGCCAGGGAGTAGCGGAGACCCAGTACTTC.

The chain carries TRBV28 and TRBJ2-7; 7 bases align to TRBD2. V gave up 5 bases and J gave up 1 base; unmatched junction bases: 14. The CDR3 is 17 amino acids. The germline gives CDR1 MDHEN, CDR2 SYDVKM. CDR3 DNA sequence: TGTGCCAGCAGTCCCACACGGGCGGGGGTCCAATCCTACGAGCAGTACTTC. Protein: CASSPTRAGVQSYEQYF.

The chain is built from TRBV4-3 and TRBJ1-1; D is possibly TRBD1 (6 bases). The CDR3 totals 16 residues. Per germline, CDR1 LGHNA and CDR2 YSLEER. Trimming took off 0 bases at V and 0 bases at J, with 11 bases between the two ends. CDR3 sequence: CASSQDSGALNTEAFF. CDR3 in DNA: TGCGCCAGCAGCCAAGATTCGGGGGCCCTGAACACTGAAGCTTTCTTT.

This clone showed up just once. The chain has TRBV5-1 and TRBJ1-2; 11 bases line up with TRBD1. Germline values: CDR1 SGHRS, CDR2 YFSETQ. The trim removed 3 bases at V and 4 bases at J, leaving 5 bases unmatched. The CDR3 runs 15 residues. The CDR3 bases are TGCGCCAGCAGCTACGGGACAGGGGGGATCTATGGCTACACCTTC. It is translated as CASSYGTGGIYGYTF.

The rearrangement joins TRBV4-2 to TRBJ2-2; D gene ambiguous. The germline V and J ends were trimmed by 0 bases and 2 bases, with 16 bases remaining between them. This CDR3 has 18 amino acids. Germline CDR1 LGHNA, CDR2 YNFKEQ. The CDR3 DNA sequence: TGTGCCAGCAGCCAAGATATGGCTGACTCAGTAAACACCGGGGAGCTGTTTTTT. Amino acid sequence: CASSQDMADSVNTGELFF.

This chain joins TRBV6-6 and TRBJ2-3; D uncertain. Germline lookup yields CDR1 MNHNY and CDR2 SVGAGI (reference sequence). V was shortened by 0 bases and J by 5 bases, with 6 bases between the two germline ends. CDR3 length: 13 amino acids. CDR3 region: CASSYSKGDTQYF. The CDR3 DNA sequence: TGTGCCAGCAGTTACTCGAAGGGAGATACGCAGTATTTT.

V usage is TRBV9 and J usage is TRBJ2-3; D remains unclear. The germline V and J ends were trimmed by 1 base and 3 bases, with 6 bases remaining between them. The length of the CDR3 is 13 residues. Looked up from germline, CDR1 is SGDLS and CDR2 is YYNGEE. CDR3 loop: CASSVSPTDTQYF. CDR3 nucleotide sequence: TGTGCCAGCAGCGTATCGCCTACAGATACGCAGTATTTT.

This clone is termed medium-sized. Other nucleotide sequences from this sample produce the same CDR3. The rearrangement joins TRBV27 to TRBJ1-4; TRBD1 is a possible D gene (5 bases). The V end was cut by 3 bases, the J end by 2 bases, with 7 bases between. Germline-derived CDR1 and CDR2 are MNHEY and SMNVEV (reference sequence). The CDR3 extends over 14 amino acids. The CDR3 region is CASSFKGTNEKLFF. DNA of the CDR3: TGTGCCAGCAGTTTCAAGGGGACTAATGAAAAACTGTTTTTT. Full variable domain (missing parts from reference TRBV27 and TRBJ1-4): EAQVTQNPRYLITVTGKKLTVTCSQNMNHEYMSWYRQDPGLGLRQIYYSMNVEVTDKGDVPEGYKVSRKEKRNFPLILESPSPNQTSLYFCASSFKGTNEKLFFGSGTQLSVL.

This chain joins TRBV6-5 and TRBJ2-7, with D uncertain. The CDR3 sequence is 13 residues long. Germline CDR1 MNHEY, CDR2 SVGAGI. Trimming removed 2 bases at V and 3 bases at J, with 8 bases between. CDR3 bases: TGTGCCAGCAGTTACGGGTTGCGCTACGAGCAGTACTTC. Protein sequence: CASSYGLRYEQYF.

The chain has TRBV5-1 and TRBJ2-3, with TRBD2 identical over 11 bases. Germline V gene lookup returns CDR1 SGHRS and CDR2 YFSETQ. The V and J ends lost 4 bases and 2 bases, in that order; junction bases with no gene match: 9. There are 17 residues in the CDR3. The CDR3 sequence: CASSPAGLAAPTDTQYF. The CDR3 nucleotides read TGCGCCAGCAGCCCAGCGGGACTAGCGGCCCCCACAGATACGCAGTATTTT. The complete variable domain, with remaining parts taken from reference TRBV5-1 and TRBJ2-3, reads KAGVTQTPRYLIKTRGQQVTLSCSPISGHRSVSWYQQTPGQGLQFLFEYFSETQRNKGNFPGRFSGRQFSNSRSEMNVSTLELGDSALYLCASSPAGLAAPTDTQYFGPGTRLTVL.

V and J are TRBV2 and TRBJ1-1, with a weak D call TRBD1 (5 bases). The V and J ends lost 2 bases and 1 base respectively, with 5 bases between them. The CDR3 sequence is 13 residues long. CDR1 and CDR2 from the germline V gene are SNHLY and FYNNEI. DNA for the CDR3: TGTGCCAGCAGTGAACAGGGGAACACTGAAGCTTTCTTT. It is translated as CASSEQGNTEAFF.

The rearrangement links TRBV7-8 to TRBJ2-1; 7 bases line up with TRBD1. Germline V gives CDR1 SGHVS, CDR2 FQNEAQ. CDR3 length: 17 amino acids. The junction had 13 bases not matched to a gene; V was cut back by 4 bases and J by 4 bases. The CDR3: CASSYSGGQIVYNEQFF. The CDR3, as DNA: TGTGCCAGCAGCTACTCTGGGGGACAGATCGTATACAATGAGCAGTTCTTC.

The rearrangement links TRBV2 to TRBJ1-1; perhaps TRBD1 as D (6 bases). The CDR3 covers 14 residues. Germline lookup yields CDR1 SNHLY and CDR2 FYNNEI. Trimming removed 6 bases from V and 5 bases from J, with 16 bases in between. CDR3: CASSFRGEGTEAFF. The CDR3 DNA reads TGTGCCAGCAGCTTCAGGGGTGAGGGGACTGAAGCTTTCTTT.